One and the same sample provided the 11 T cell receptor beta chains below, sequenced in a study of spatial heterogeneity in lung cancer. As for time point: blood at routine non-recurrence follow-up after resection. TCRdb fed the 5' RACE reads into MiXCR, producing one record per CDR3 protein. This table has about 36,000 distinct CDR3 sequences, about 7.9% appearing once. The sequencing here drew on PBMCs, taken at follow-up. The receptor set was obtained from a male donor with early-stage non-small cell lung cancer.

This clonotype was seen a handful of times. The rearrangement joins TRBV7-6 to TRBJ1-2; tentatively, D is TRBD1 (6 bases). From germline, CDR1 is SGHVS and CDR2 FNYEAQ. V shed 1 base and J shed 7 bases, with 16 bases lying between them. The CDR3 is made up of 15 amino acids. The CDR3 DNA is TGTGCCAGCAGCTTAGAGGCACCTCCCAGGGGTGGCTACACCTTC. This codes for CASSLEAPPRGGYTF.

This clonotype occurred many times. This chain links TRBV6-5 with TRBJ2-3; 9 bases are a match to TRBD2. The junction had 18 bases not matched to a gene; V was cut back by 1 base and J by 4 bases. This CDR3 is 20 amino acids long. CDR1 and CDR2 (germline): MNHEY, SVGAGI. The CDR3 protein is CASSYWPLKVRRGGADTQYF. The CDR3 DNA is TGTGCCAGCAGTTACTGGCCCCTGAAGGTTCGGCGGGGGGGCGCAGATACGCAGTATTTT.

The V gene is TRBV20-1, the J gene TRBJ2-5, with 11 bases lining up with TRBD2. Germline values: CDR1 DFQATT, CDR2 SNEGSKA (reference sequence). The CDR3 covers 14 residues. The CDR3 sequence is CSHDSGGADETQYF. In DNA form, the CDR3 reads TGCAGCCACGATAGCGGGGGGGCCGACGAGACCCAGTACTTC.

This clonotype was seen ten or more times. The rearrangement joins TRBV5-8 to TRBJ1-5; 9 nucleotides line up with TRBD1. Germline-derived CDR1 and CDR2 are SGHTS and YDEGEE. CDR3 length: 12 amino acids. V lost 2 bases and J lost 12; bases outside the gene matches: 3. CDR3 sequence reads: CASSFDRGVQHF. The CDR3, as DNA: TGTGCCAGCAGCTTTGACAGGGGGGTCCAGCATTTT.

This clonotype has only a few counts. The rearrangement uses TRBV7-9 and TRBJ2-3; D unclear. V was shortened by 1 base and J by 1 base, with 6 bases between the two germline ends. The germline gives CDR1 SEHNR, CDR2 FQNEAQ (reference sequence). This CDR3 spans 14 amino acids. The CDR3 reads CASSLVDGTDTQYF. CDR3 coding DNA: TGTGCCAGCAGCTTAGTTGATGGCACAGATACGCAGTATTTT.

This clonotype is judged medium-sized (0.01 to 0.1%). CDR3 in amino acids: CASSPVGGTDTQYF. CDR3 bases: TGTGCCAGCAGCCCGGTGGGGGGCACAGATACGCAGTATTTT. The V and J genes are TRBV6-6 and TRBJ2-3, with D perhaps matching TRBD1 or TRBD2 (5 bases each). Germline CDR1 and CDR2: MNHNY and SVGAGI (reference sequence). Trimming shortened V by 6 bases and J by 1 base, and 11 bases separated the two germline ends. The CDR3 extends over 14 amino acids.

This clonotype was observed a few times. The germline gene is not matched at one end of the junction; a read error may be the cause. The chain recombines TRBV7-3 with TRBJ2-1; D may correspond to TRBD1 or TRBD2 (5 bases each). CDR3 length: 15 amino acids. Per the germline V gene, CDR1 is SGHTA and CDR2 is FQGTGA. In DNA form, the CDR3 reads TGTGCCAGCAGCTTAATGGGACCCACCACAAATGAGAAGTTCTTC. Amino acids: CASSLMGPTTNEKFF.

This clonotype occurred many times. The V and J genes are TRBV29-1 and TRBJ2-2; D gene unclear. The V gene's germline CDR1 is SQVTM and CDR2 ANQGSEA. Trimming removed 6 bases from V and 3 bases from J, with 14 bases in between. This CDR3 has 14 residues. Here the CDR3 DNA reads TGCAGCGTCGGTAGGGTTGAGGACACCGGGGAGCTGTTTTTT. Encoded protein: CSVGRVEDTGELFF.

This clonotype was detected only a few times. V usage is TRBV9 and J usage is TRBJ2-5, with TRBD2 matching 8 bases. CDR3 size: 15 residues. Trimming took 4 bases from V and 4 from J; bases not matched to a gene: 9. Germline V gene data show CDR1 as SGDLS and CDR2 as YYNGEE. CDR3 nucleotide sequence: TGTGCCAGCAGCCCTCACGGGGGGGGTACAGAGACCCAGTACTTC. It encodes CASSPHGGGTETQYF.

This clonotype appeared many times. Relative to the germline gene, one junction end is altered; a read error may explain this. The J gene is TRBJ2-3, the V gene TRBV7-8, with 9 bases fitting TRBD2. The germline V gene has CDR1 SGHVS and CDR2 FQNEAQ. This CDR3 is 15 amino acids long. The chain's CDR3 is CASSLAGPSEDTQYF. In DNA form, the CDR3 reads TGTGCCAGCAGCCTAGCGGGGCCTTCCGAAGATACGCAGTATTTT. Based on the CDR3 plus reference TRBV7-8 and TRBJ2-3, the full variable domain is GAGVSQSPRYKVAKRGQDVALRCDPISGHVSLFWYQQALGQGPEFLTYFQNEAQLDKSGLPSDRFFAERPEGSVSTLKIQRTQQEDSAVYLCASSLAGPSEDTQYFGPGTRLTVL.

This clonotype was picked up many times. The chain uses TRBV11-2 and TRBJ2-7; D is undetermined. V lost 0 bases and J 2 bases, leaving 5 bases between the germline ends. The CDR3 consists of 13 residues. The V gene's germline CDR1 is SGHAT and CDR2 FQNNGV. The CDR3 DNA follows: TGTGCCAGCAGCTTAGATCGCCCCTACGAGCAGTACTTC. Its translation is CASSLDRPYEQYF. Looking up the rest from reference TRBV11-2 and TRBJ2-7 gives the full variable domain: EAGVAQSPRYKIIEKRQSVAFWCNPISGHATLYWYQQILGQGPKLLIQFQNNGVVDDSQLPKDRFSAERLKGVDSTLKIQPAKLEDSAVYLCASSLDRPYEQYFGPGTRLTVT.